Presented here are 14 T cell receptor beta chains from one specimen sequenced in a study of blood T cell repertoires in COVID-19. Using immunoSEQ multiplex PCR, the repertoire was profiled, and TCRdb retains in-frame clones only, with some absent. The sample lists 270,000 or so clones, about 91% occurring once. Sequences were obtained from PBMCs or T cells enriched from blood (not recorded which). Source of these receptors: a woman between 35 and 50 years old with acute COVID-19.

The genes are TRBV10-2 and TRBJ2-1; 9 nucleotides align to TRBD1. J lost 7 bases, V lost 3 bases, and 7 bases had no gene match. This CDR3 has 15 amino acids. CDR1 is WSHSY, CDR2 SAAADI, per germline. CDR3 sequence: CASSDGQGSWNEQFF. CDR3 coding DNA: TGCGCCAGCAGTGATGGACAGGGGAGTTGGAATGAGCAGTTCTTC.

V usage is TRBV9 and J usage is TRBJ1-3, with unresolved D. V lost 4 bases, J lost 2 bases, and 19 bases lay in between. The CDR3 loop spans 17 amino acids. The germline gives CDR1 SGDLS, CDR2 YYNGEE. The CDR3 bases are TGTGCCAGCAGCTCGCCTCTTGGCCCGCGGACTGGAAACACCATATATTTT. This translates into CASSSPLGPRTGNTIYF. Full variable domain (missing parts from reference TRBV9 and TRBJ1-3): DSGVTQTPKHLITATGQRVTLRCSPRSGDLSVYWYQQSLDQGLQFLIQYYNGEERAKGNILERFSAQQFPDLHSELNLSSLELGDSALYFCASSSPLGPRTGNTIYFGEGSWLTVV.

Worth noting for this clone: The junction shows a germline mismatch at one end, possibly a read error. The V and J genes are TRBV5-1 and TRBJ2-5; 11 nucleotides line up with TRBD1. Per the germline V gene, CDR1 is SGHRS and CDR2 is YFSETQ. This CDR3 comprises 15 residues. The CDR3 loop is CARSLGGQGVETQYF. Written as DNA, the CDR3 is TGCGCCCGCAGCTTGGGGGGACAGGGGGTAGAGACCCAGTACTTC. The complete variable domain, with remaining parts taken from reference TRBV5-1 and TRBJ2-5, reads KAGVTQTPRYLIKTRGQQVTLSCSPISGHRSVSWYQQTPGQGLQFLFEYFSETQRNKGNFPGRFSGRQFSNSRSEMNVSTLELGDSALYLCARSLGGQGVETQYFGPGTRLLVL.

The chain carries TRBV7-8 and TRBJ1-2; 7 bases agree with TRBD1. Germline V CDR1 and CDR2: SGHVS, FQNEAQ. There are 14 residues in the CDR3. With 4 bases clipped from V and 8 bases from J, the junction kept 10 bases outside the gene matches. CDR3 loop: CASSSGTALGGYTF. For the CDR3, the DNA is TGTGCCAGCAGCTCCGGGACAGCGTTGGGGGGCTACACCTTC.

The V and J genes are TRBV5-6 and TRBJ2-1; TRBD2 aligns across 12 bases. From germline, CDR1 is SGHDT and CDR2 YYEEEE. The trim removed 0 bases at V and 9 bases at J, leaving 13 bases unmatched. This CDR3 is built from 18 residues. The CDR3 nucleotides are TGTGCCAGCAGCTTGGGGTGGGGAGGACTAGCGGGACTGGGTGAGCAGTTCTTC. It is translated as CASSLGWGGLAGLGEQFF.

This chain joins TRBV19 and TRBJ2-3; no clear D. The CDR3 is 16 amino acids. Looked up from germline, CDR1 is LNHDA and CDR2 is SQIVND (reference sequence). V was pared by 1 base and J by 2 bases, with 13 bases between. The CDR3 here is CASSIASTAYTDTQYF. The DNA for the CDR3 is TGTGCCAGTAGTATAGCCTCAACAGCCTACACAGATACGCAGTATTTT.

The chain uses TRBV7-9 and TRBJ2-3; 11 bases map to TRBD2. Trimming removed 6 bases from V and 0 bases from J; junction bases left unmatched: 14. From germline, CDR1 is SEHNR and CDR2 FQNEAQ (reference sequence). The CDR3 runs 19 residues. In nucleotides, the CDR3 is TGTGCCAGCAGGACAACCAACTCCGGGACTAGCGGTAGCACAGATACGCAGTATTTT. This gives the protein CASRTTNSGTSGSTDTQYF.

The V call is TRBV7-6, the J call TRBJ2-5, with 14 positions matching TRBD2. This CDR3 is 18 amino acids long. Germline V lookup: CDR1 SGHVS, CDR2 FNYEAQ. After removal of 5 bases from V and 5 bases from J, the junction contained 13 bases not matched to a gene. DNA of the CDR3: TGTGCCAGCAGCCCCTTCCTGGGACTAGCGGGAGTTCCGGAGACCCAGTACTTC. Its protein is CASSPFLGLAGVPETQYF.

This clone was seen only a few times. The rearrangement links TRBV9 to TRBJ2-1; D is possibly TRBD2 (5 bases). With 4 bases removed from V and 0 bases from J, the gap between germline ends came to 14 bases. This CDR3 is 16 amino acids long. CDR1 and CDR2 from the germline V gene are SGDLS and YYNGEE. In nucleotides, the CDR3 is TGTGCCAGCAGCCCGGGCAGCGGCCGCTCCTACAATGAGCAGTTCTTC. It is translated as CASSPGSGRSYNEQFF. The whole variable domain, filled in from reference TRBV9 and TRBJ2-1, reads DSGVTQTPKHLITATGQRVTLRCSPRSGDLSVYWYQQSLDQGLQFLIQYYNGEERAKGNILERFSAQQFPDLHSELNLSSLELGDSALYFCASSPGSGRSYNEQFFGPGTRLTVL.

The chain joins TRBV24-1 to TRBJ2-7; D not resolved. The length of the CDR3 is 16 residues. Germline V CDR1 and CDR2: KGHDR, SFDVKD. The ends were cut back, 5 bases at V and 7 bases at J, with 23 bases in the middle. In nucleotides, the CDR3 is TGTGCCACCAGTGGTGCTAGTCATCTACGATCTCAAGAGCAGTACTTC. Protein product: CATSGASHLRSQEQYF.

This chain joins TRBV19 and TRBJ1-1, with no clear D. CDR1 and CDR2 from the germline V gene are LNHDA and SQIVND (reference sequence). This CDR3 region has 11 residues. V was clipped by 9 bases and J by 7 bases, with 12 bases between them. Here the CDR3 DNA reads TGTGCCAGCCGGGGAAGCGTTGAAGCTTTCTTT. Residues: CASRGSVEAFF.

The rearrangement links TRBV19 to TRBJ1-1; D is perhaps TRBD1 (5 bases). The CDR3 contains 15 residues. Germline V gene data show CDR1 as LNHDA and CDR2 as SQIVND (reference sequence). Deletions cut 1 base from V and 4 bases from J, with 13 bases between. The CDR3 here is CASSIASAGRTEAFF. The CDR3 nucleotides are TGTGCCAGTAGTATAGCCTCGGCAGGGCGCACTGAAGCTTTCTTT.

The gene calls are TRBV18 and TRBJ1-1, with TRBD1 identical over 7 bases. Losses at the gene ends were 0 bases for V and 5 bases for J; bases not matched to a gene: 12. Looked up from germline, CDR1 is KGHSH and CDR2 is LQKENI. The CDR3 length is 17 residues. CDR3 in amino acids: CASSPPRPGGYSTEAFF. CDR3 bases: TGTGCCAGCTCACCACCGAGGCCAGGGGGGTATTCGACTGAAGCTTTCTTT.

This chain uses TRBV28 with TRBJ1-2; D is unresolved. Germline-derived CDR1 and CDR2 are MDHEN and SYDVKM. The CDR3 is made up of 14 amino acids. With 2 bases removed from V and 4 bases from J, the gap between germline ends came to 11 bases. The CDR3 bases are TGTGCCAGCAGTTTAAATCCAGTCTCCTATGGCTACACCTTC. It translates to CASSLNPVSYGYTF.